The rows below give T cell receptor beta chains drawn from one sample of a study of PD-L1 blockade in urothelial cancer. Method: immunoSEQ multiplex PCR; TCRdb's copy keeps in-frame clones and lacks some. The sample lists roughly 50,000 clones; 70% to 90% were seen once. The sample here was PBMCs, taken around atezolizumab (anti-PD-L1) treatment. These TCRs come from a man aged 55 to 69 with urothelial cancer. CDR3s include the opening cysteine and the closing phenylalanine or tryptophan. The D gene is left open where the match is weak. Part of the rows lack a size; the others show once, few, many or a class for expanded clones.

TRBJ2-7,TRBV6-1,-,TRBD1,TGTGCCAGCAGTGAAAGGACAGGCCCTCAGTACTTC,CASSERTGPQYF
TRBJ2-3,TRBV7-6,-,-,TGTGCCAGCAGCTTATCTTCGGCAGATACGCAGTATTTT,CASSLSSADTQYF
TRBJ1-4,TRBV7-9,-,TRBD1,TGTGCCAGCAGCCGAGATAACAGGGGGCCTGAAGAAAAACTGTTTTTT,CASSRDNRGPEEKLFF
TRBJ2-5,TRBV29-1,-,TRBD1,TGCAGCGTTGAATTCGTCAGGACAGGTCAAGAGACCCAGTACTTC,CSVEFVRTGQETQYF
TRBJ2-3,TRBV7-8,-,TRBD2,TGTGCCAGCAGCCTACGACTAGCGGGAAGGGAGGATACGCAGTATTTT,CASSLRLAGREDTQYF
TRBJ2-5,TRBV5-1,once,-,TGCGCCAGCAGCTCAATCGCGGGCCAAGAGACCCAGTACTTC,CASSSIAGQETQYF
TRBJ2-3,TRBV11-2,-,TRBD2,TGTGCCAGCAGCCCTCTAAGGGCGGGGGGGCTGTCTCGGACAGATACGCAGTATTTT,CASSPLRAGGLSRTDTQYF
TRBJ1-1,TRBV21-1,-,-,TGTGCCAGCAGCAAAGGTTCTGGAGGGTTGGGAACTGAAGCTTTCTTT,CASSKGSGGLGTEAFF
TRBJ2-5,TRBV7-2,-,TRBD2,TGTGCCAGCAGCCGCGGGGGTAGCCTCTATGAGACCCAGTACTTC,CASSRGGSLYETQYF
TRBJ2-1,TRBV9,-,-,TGTGCCAGCAGCTCCCAGGGAGGGGGTTGGCAGTTCTTC,CASSSQGGGWQFF
TRBJ1-5,TRBV28,-,-,TGTGCCAGCAGTTTATTGCAGGGCCGGGCGCCCCAGCATTTT,CASSLLQGRAPQHF
TRBJ1-1,TRBV28,-,-,TGTGCCAGCACTGGAGTGAACACTGAAGCTTTCTTT,CASTGVNTEAFF
TRBJ1-2,TRBV6-5,-,TRBD1,TGTGCCAGCCGCGGACAGGCCTTATATGGCTACACCTTC,CASRGQALYGYTF
TRBJ1-1,TRBV9,-,-,TGTGCCAGCAGCCCCGTCCCCGACAGAACTGAAGCTTTCTTT,CASSPVPDRTEAFF
TRBJ2-3,TRBV5-1,-,-,TGCGCCAGCAGCGGTAGCAGCGCCACAGATACGCAGTATTTT,CASSGSSATDTQYF
TRBJ1-4,TRBV9,-,TRBD1,TGTGCCAGCAGCCCCACGGACAGGGGCGATGAAAAACTGTTTTTT,CASSPTDRGDEKLFF
TRBJ2-7,TRBV19,-,TRBD2,TGTGCCAGTGGGGGCCGGACTAGCGGGGTGTACGAGCAGTACTTC,CASGGRTSGVYEQYF
TRBJ2-5,TRBV5-6,-,-,TGTGCCAGCAGCTTGTGGGGGGGCTTCCAAGAGACCCAGTACTTC,CASSLWGGFQETQYF
TRBJ2-1,TRBV30,-,-,TGTGCCTGGGATATGGGGGCGAATGAGCAGTTCTTC,CAWDMGANEQFF
TRBJ1-2,TRBV4-3,-,TRBD1,TGCGCCAGCAGCCAAAAAGGGGGCAGGGACCTTTACTATGGCTACACCTTC,CASSQKGGRDLYYGYTF
TRBJ2-5,TRBV5-1,-,TRBD2,TGCGCCAGCAGTCAAGGGGGGGCTAGCGGGGGTCAAGAGACCCAGTACTTC,CASSQGGASGGQETQYF
TRBJ1-1,TRBV29-1,-,TRBD1,TGCAGCGTTCGGGACAGCTTGAACACTGAAGCTTTCTTT,CSVRDSLNTEAFF
TRBJ1-5,TRBV27,once,TRBD1,TGTGCCAGCAGTGGGACAGGGGCCCCTCGCTCCAATCAGCCCCAGCATTTT,CASSGTGAPRSNQPQHF
TRBJ2-3,TRBV9,-,-,TGTGCCAGCAGCGTAGGGACAGCTAGCACAGATACGCAGTATTTT,CASSVGTASTDTQYF
TRBJ2-7,TRBV13,-,TRBD1,TGTGCCAGCAGCTTCCGGACAGGGAACGAGCAGTACTTC,CASSFRTGNEQYF
TRBJ2-1,TRBV29-1,-,-,TGCAGCGGTGGCCAGGGCGGTGGTGAGCAGTTCTTC,CSGGQGGGEQFF
TRBJ2-1,TRBV4-1,-,TRBD1,TGCGCCAGCAGCCAAGATCTTCAGGGGGTGCTAATGTTTGGCAATGAGCAGTTCTTC,CASSQDLQGVLMFGNEQFF
TRBJ1-2,TRBV30,few,-,TGTGCCTGGAGTATCCCTCAGGGGTCTGGCTACACCTTC,CAWSIPQGSGYTF
TRBJ2-5,TRBV4-1,-,TRBD2,TGCGCCAGCAGCCAAGATACTAGCGGGGTTGAGACCCAGTACTTC,CASSQDTSGVETQYF
TRBJ2-1,TRBV30,-,TRBD1,TGTGCCTGGAGTGTATCCGGACAGGGGAGCGATGAGCAGTTCTTC,CAWSVSGQGSDEQFF
TRBJ2-5,TRBV7-7,-,TRBD2,TGTGCTAGCAGCCCTAGCGGCCCACAAGAGACCCAGTACTTC,CASSPSGPQETQYF
TRBJ1-3,TRBV7-2,-,-,TGTGCCAGCAGCCGCTCGGCGGCAGGGTCTGGAAACACCATATATTTT,CASSRSAAGSGNTIYF
TRBJ1-1,TRBV7-8,-,-,TGTGCCAGCAGCTTAGGTCTGGGCGACACTGAAGCTTTCTTT,CASSLGLGDTEAFF
TRBJ2-3,TRBV5-1,-,TRBD2,TGCGCCAGCAGCGACTTGGGGGGGGTCTCCACAGATACGCAGTATTTT,CASSDLGGVSTDTQYF
TRBJ2-1,TRBV6-5,-,-,TGTGCCAGCAGGCGGGACTTAAGCTCCTACAATGAGCAGTTCTTC,CASRRDLSSYNEQFF
TRBJ1-2,TRBV18,-,-,TGTGCCAGCTCACCAAGCTCACAGGGCAGAGCCTATGGCTACACCTTC,CASSPSSQGRAYGYTF
TRBJ1-4,TRBV18,-,-,TGTGCCAGCTCACTAAGACAGGCGGTGGATGAAAAACTGTTTTTT,CASSLRQAVDEKLFF
TRBJ1-2,TRBV11-3,-,TRBD1,TGTGCCAGCAGCCCGGGACAGGGCAATGGCTACACCTTC,CASSPGQGNGYTF
TRBJ1-2,TRBV12-5,-,-,TGTGCTAGTGGTCCGGACTTCCTCGTCGGTGGCTACACCTTC,CASGPDFLVGGYTF
TRBJ2-6,TRBV7-3,once,-,TGTGCCAGCAGTTCCCTGCCGGGAGCAGGAAGCTCTGGGGCCAACGTCCTGACTTTC,CASSSLPGAGSSGANVLTF
TRBJ2-7,TRBV4-2,-,-,TGTGCCAGCAACCTAGAAGAGGGAGCGCCCGAATACGAGCAGTACTTC,CASNLEEGAPEYEQYF
TRBJ2-5,TRBV7-6,-,-,TGTGCCAGCAGCCACCCCCGGGACATTATTTTAGAGACCCAGTACTTC,CASSHPRDIILETQYF
TRBJ1-5,TRBV7-9,-,TRBD1,TGTGCCAGCAGCCCAGGACAGGGGAGCAATCAGCCCCAGCATTTT,CASSPGQGSNQPQHF
TRBJ2-7,TRBV5-1,once,TRBD1,TGCGCCAGCAGCTCGTTGACAGGGGGGCCCTACGAGCAGTACTTC,CASSSLTGGPYEQYF
TRBJ2-3,TRBV5-1,-,TRBD2,TGCGCCAGCGGAGCGGGGGGGAGCACAGATACGCAGTATTTT,CASGAGGSTDTQYF
TRBJ1-5,TRBV28,-,TRBD1,TGTGCCAGCAGAACGACAGGGTACGAGAATCAGCCCCAGCATTTT,CASRTTGYENQPQHF
TRBJ2-3,TRBV5-1,-,TRBD2,TGCGCCAGCAGCGTACTCCCGGGACTAGCGGGGGCTAGCACAGATACGCAGTATTTT,CASSVLPGLAGASTDTQYF